The sequence of this T cell receptor (beta chain) was determined in a study of beta chain features in type 1 diabetes. The whole isolated RNA underwent reverse transcription, so sequencing captured expressed TCRB transcripts. Some clones are missing from TCRdb's copy, which holds only in-frame ones; the method was immunoSEQ multiplex PCR. Here the sample spans 400,000 or so clones, over 10% being singletons. Sort purity for all populations was recorded as exceeding 98%. In the case of this clone: The antigen is undetermined.

The CDR3 runs 17 residues. CDR1 is SGHTA and CDR2 is FQGNSA in the germline V gene. The V and J ends lost 4 bases and 5 bases, in that order; junction bases with no gene match: 16. Study-wide results and limits: In comparison with healthy donors, patients had naive, central memory and Treg TCRB repertoires that appeared more similar. Any role of HLA type in TCRB rearrangement remained unresolved here. Significant though moderate, a shortening of TCRB CDR3s appeared in all four CD4+ subsets of Type 1 diabetes patients.

The sequence was collected from a woman under 30 with type 1 diabetes. The chain employs TRBV7-2 and TRBJ2-5; the match to TRBD1 covers 7 bases. The sample consisted of naive CD4+ T cells from blood. As DNA, the CDR3 is TGTGCCAGCAGCTCGTTACAGGGGACGGGGCCCATCGAGACCCAGTACTTC. Protein product: CASSSLQGTGPIETQYF.